This passage covers 9 T cell receptor beta chains from one sample sequenced in a study of T cell clones after liver transplantation (dated by TCRdb to about 2019). Preparation of the library involved the immunoSEQ multiplex PCR assay. TCRdb took over this immuneACCESS table, retaining in-frame rearrangements with V and J assigned. Such tables are incomplete; in checked studies, under half of the missing clones stem from an unresolved V gene, and the remainder is unexplained. Present in this sample are more than 95,000 clones, roughly nine tenths of which were seen just once. The ten largest clonotypes hold roughly 0.8% of the sample. The specimen was CD4+ T cells from blood, collected 12 months after liver transplant. All receptors come from a human patient who received a liver transplant. After a transplant, some T cells may have been passed on by the graft donor.

This rearrangement joins TRBV13 to TRBJ2-3, with D possibly called TRBD1 or TRBD2 (6 bases each). Trimming stripped 5 bases from V and 1 base from J, with 7 bases between. This CDR3 is built from 13 residues. The germline V gene encodes CDR1 PRHDT and CDR2 FYEKMQ (reference sequence). CDR3 sequence reads: CASSRGRTDTQYF. The CDR3, as DNA: TGTGCCAGCAGCCGGGGGCGCACAGATACGCAGTATTTT.

J is TRBJ1-1 and V is TRBV30; D is unclear. The CDR3 is 12 amino acids. Trimming took off 4 bases at V and 4 bases at J, with 10 bases between the two ends. The germline gives CDR1 GTSNPN, CDR2 SVGIG (reference sequence). CDR3 in amino acids: CAWTRGGTEAFF. DNA for the CDR3: TGTGCCTGGACTCGGGGTGGCACTGAAGCTTTCTTT.

This clone was recorded once. This chain uses TRBV11-3 with TRBJ2-4; 11 bases align to TRBD1. J was trimmed by 9 bases and V by 2 bases; bases with no gene match: 3. The CDR3 length is 14 residues. Germline V gives CDR1 SGHNT, CDR2 YENEEA. CDR3 nucleotide sequence: TGTGCCAGCAGCTTAATAGGGACAGGGGGCATTCAGTACTTC. Its protein is CASSLIGTGGIQYF.

This sequence joins TRBV7-3 and TRBJ2-5; TRBD1 matches 7 bases. CDR3 length: 15 amino acids. The ends lost 5 bases at V and 1 base at J; junction bases unmatched: 7. Germline values: CDR1 SGHTA, CDR2 FQGTGA. CDR3 sequence: CASSRTGTAQETQYF. CDR3 DNA: TGTGCCAGCAGCCGAACCGGGACAGCCCAAGAGACCCAGTACTTC.

The sample holds one count of this clone. The chain couples TRBV10-3 to TRBJ2-1, with 7 bases identical to TRBD1. The trim removed 3 bases at V and 8 bases at J, leaving 4 bases unmatched. The CDR3 covers 13 residues. Germline values: CDR1 ENHRY, CDR2 SYGVKD. The CDR3, as DNA: TGTGCCATCAGTGACCTCACAGGGGATGAGCAGTTCTTC. Translated, it gives CAISDLTGDEQFF.

The chain uses TRBV7-6 and TRBJ2-1, with D uncertain. The CDR3 is made up of 12 amino acids. Trimming left V 1 base short and J 3 bases short, with 1 base between. From germline, CDR1 is SGHVS and CDR2 FNYEAQ. This CDR3 is CASSLGYNEQFF. In nucleotides, the CDR3 is TGTGCCAGCAGCTTAGGCTACAATGAGCAGTTCTTC.

CDR3: CASSSQGEGEQFF. CDR3 bases: TGTGCCAGCAGCTCCCAGGGGGAGGGGGAGCAGTTCTTC. The V gene is TRBV9, the J gene TRBJ2-1; D is tentatively TRBD1 or TRBD2 (7 bases each). The V end was cut by 4 bases, the J end by 10 bases, with 15 bases between. This CDR3 has 13 amino acids. The V gene's germline CDR1 is SGDLS and CDR2 YYNGEE. Variable domain in full (rest from reference TRBV9 and TRBJ2-1): DSGVTQTPKHLITATGQRVTLRCSPRSGDLSVYWYQQSLDQGLQFLIQYYNGEERAKGNILERFSAQQFPDLHSELNLSSLELGDSALYFCASSSQGEGEQFFGPGTRLTVL.

This clone was seen once. This chain links TRBV7-9 with TRBJ1-5, with D hard to call. The CDR3 length is 14 residues. The germline V gene encodes CDR1 SEHNR and CDR2 FQNEAQ (reference sequence). V lost 5 bases and J 4 bases, leaving 12 bases between the germline ends. The CDR3 region is CASSLDGQNQPQHF. CDR3 DNA sequence: TGTGCCAGCAGCCTGGACGGTCAGAATCAGCCCCAGCATTTT.

This chain uses TRBV11-3 with TRBJ2-2, with D tentatively TRBD1 (6 bases). The CDR3 length is 15 residues. Germline V lookup: CDR1 SGHNT, CDR2 YENEEA. V was cut by 4 bases and J by 3 bases, with 12 bases left in between. The chain's CDR3 is CASSSPTGYTGELFF. In DNA form, the CDR3 reads TGTGCCAGCAGCTCCCCGACAGGATACACCGGGGAGCTGTTTTTT.